These T cell receptor beta chains were read from a single sample in a study of T cell responses to AZD1222 COVID-19 vaccine. The protocol was immunoSEQ multiplex PCR, while the TCRdb copy is restricted to in-frame clones and leaves out a portion. The table shows 100,000 to 150,000 clones, with 70% to 90% occurring only once. This sample comprised peripheral blood, obtained on day 0 of AZD1222 vaccination. All receptors come from an adult in good health. Both conserved end residues are part of each CDR3. A D gene is named only where the DNA matches it firmly. Size tells how often a clone was seen (once, few, many) or the class of an expanded clone, and some rows leave it out.

>-|TRBJ1-5|TRBV19|-
CASSHRPGKPQHF
TGTGCCAGTAGTCACCGGCCAGGGAAGCCCCAGCATTTT
>-|TRBJ2-2|TRBV5-1|-
CASSRQWVDRELFF
TGCGCCAGCAGCCGGCAGTGGGTCGACCGGGAGCTGTTTTTT
>-|TRBJ1-6|TRBV5-1|-
CASTLSSSYNSPLHF
TGCGCCAGCACCCTCTCAAGCTCCTATAATTCACCCCTCCACTTT
>-|TRBJ2-2|TRBV10-3|TRBD1
CAIQTGGSTTGELFF
TGTGCCATCCAGACAGGGGGCAGTACCACCGGGGAGCTGTTTTTT
>-|TRBJ2-5|TRBV19|-
CASSTGLLQTQYF
TGTGCCAGTAGTACCGGCCTCCTGCAGACCCAGTACTTC
>once|TRBJ1-3|TRBV4-1|-
CASSQGSGRPGNTIYF
TGCGCCAGCAGCCAAGGTTCGGGGAGGCCAGGAAACACCATATATTTT
>-|TRBJ2-3|TRBV25-1|TRBD2
CAAKGRTGGPPDTQYF
TGTGCCGCCAAAGGCCGGACGGGAGGGCCACCAGATACGCAGTATTTT
>-|TRBJ2-7|TRBV6-5|-
CASSRGTDSSYEQYF
TGTGCCAGCAGCCGCGGGACAGACAGCTCCTACGAGCAGTACTTC
>-|TRBJ1-1|TRBV6-5|-
CASSYPPGGRDTEAFF
TGTGCCAGCAGCTACCCCCCCGGGGGTAGGGACACTGAAGCTTTCTTT
>-|TRBJ1-1|TRBV6-5|-
CASSGWGSVTEDFF
TGTGCCAGCAGCGGCTGGGGAAGTGTAACTGAAGATTTCTTT
>-|TRBJ1-1|TRBV14|-
CASSRDEAFF
TGTGCCAGCAGCCGGGATGAAGCTTTCTTT
>-|TRBJ2-1|TRBV5-6|TRBD1
CASSPDKRTGTYNEQFF
TGTGCCAGCAGCCCGGACAAGAGGACAGGTACCTACAATGAGCAGTTCTTC
>-|TRBJ1-1|TRBV28|-
CASSFTRYTEAFF
TGTGCCAGCAGTTTTACCAGGTACACTGAAGCTTTCTTT
>-|TRBJ2-3|TRBV19|-
CASSFTDTQYF
TGTGCCAGTAGTTTCACAGATACGCAGTATTTT
>-|TRBJ1-4|TRBV7-8|-
CASTTRGATNEKLFF
TGTGCCAGCACCACGCGAGGGGCAACTAATGAAAAACTGTTTTTT
>-|TRBJ1-2|TRBV28|TRBD1
CASSPGTGHAYGYTF
TGTGCCAGCAGTCCGGGGACAGGTCATGCATATGGCTACACCTTC
>-|TRBJ2-1|TRBV12-5|-
CASGRSDNEQFF
TGTGCTAGTGGCCGTTCCGACAATGAGCAGTTCTTC
>-|TRBJ2-7|TRBV6-5|-
CASRLLGGNPYEQYF
TGTGCCAGCCGGTTACTGGGCGGAAACCCCTACGAGCAGTACTTC
>-|TRBJ1-1|TRBV6-6|-
CASTTQGRNTEAFF
TGTGCCAGCACCACACAGGGAAGGAACACTGAAGCTTTCTTT
>-|TRBJ1-2|TRBV28|TRBD1
CASRGQYGYTF
TGTGCCAGCAGGGGACAGTATGGCTACACCTTC